Listed here are 6 T cell receptor beta chains from one sample, sequenced in a study of T cells in Graves' hyperthyroidism and ophthalmopathy. RNA transcripts were the template for amplifying TCR beta CDR3 regions. The study used the HTBI primer set for a first-round RT-PCR of the TCR CDR3. TCRdb ran MiXCR on the multiplex PCR reads and lists one entry per CDR3 protein. The repertoire includes roughly 380,000 distinct CDR3 sequences, around 13% of them detected once, and 5.3% sits in the top ten. Sequencing used blood. The source is a woman younger than 35 with Graves' hyperthyroidism.

This clonotype was observed many times. The gene calls are TRBV2 and TRBJ2-1; 10 bases agree with TRBD2. CDR3 size: 14 residues. From germline, CDR1 is SNHLY and CDR2 FYNNEI. V was pared by 11 bases and J by 7 bases, with 11 bases of the junction left unmatched. CDR3 nucleotide sequence: TGTGCCTGTAGGACTAGCGGATCAGGGAATGAGCAGTTCTTC. Translated: CACRTSGSGNEQFF.

This clonotype was seen more than once but under ten times. J is TRBJ1-4 and V is TRBV20-1; D call uncertain. This CDR3 region has 14 residues. V lost 3 bases, J lost 8 bases, and 16 bases lay in between. Germline V gene sequence: CDR1 DFQATT, CDR2 SNEGSKA (reference sequence). CDR3 in DNA: TGCAGTGCTAGCCCGATACCGGAACCCGAAAAACTGTTTTTT. This encodes CSASPIPEPEKLFF.

In its sample, this clonotype was seen a few times. The V gene is TRBV6-2 or TRBV6-3, the J gene TRBJ1-2; TRBD1 matches at 8 bases. V trimming: 7 bases; J trimming: 2 bases; junction bases outside the gene matches: 3. Germline CDR1 and CDR2: MNHEY and SVGEGT. The CDR3 has 13 residues. The CDR3 DNA reads as TGTGCCAGCACCACAGGGGGAAACTATGGCTACACCTTC. Translating gives CASTTGGNYGYTF.

In this sample, this clonotype turned up many times. The V gene is TRBV30, the J gene TRBJ1-2; 9 nucleotides line up with TRBD1. Losses at the gene ends were 4 bases for V and 5 bases for J; bases not matched to a gene: 8. The CDR3 length is 14 residues. Germline V gives CDR1 GTSNPN, CDR2 SVGIG (reference sequence). The CDR3 DNA sequence: TGTGCCTGGAACCCACCGGGACAGGGTTATGGCTACACCTTC. Its translation: CAWNPPGQGYGYTF.

This clonotype came up many times. This sequence joins TRBV20-1 and TRBJ2-7; 10 bases match TRBD2. The V segment lost 3 bases and the J segment 4 bases; nucleotides outside the gene matches: 9. CDR3 length: 15 amino acids. The germline CDR1 and CDR2 sequences are DFQATT and SNEGSKA (reference sequence). CDR3 loop: CSARDPSGSEYEQYF. CDR3 bases: TGCAGTGCTAGGGATCCTAGCGGGAGTGAATACGAGCAGTACTTC.

About this clonotype itself: A much larger clone differs from this one at a single base, so this may be a read error. The chain recombines TRBV11-3 with TRBJ1-1, with D uncertain. Germline CDR1 and CDR2: SGHNT and YENEEA. Trimming took off 5 bases at V and 0 bases at J, with 10 bases between the two ends. There are 14 residues in the CDR3. CDR3 region: CASSPGEMNTEAFF. CDR3 in DNA: TGTGCCAGCAGCCCCGGAGAGATGAACACTGAAGCTTTCTTT.